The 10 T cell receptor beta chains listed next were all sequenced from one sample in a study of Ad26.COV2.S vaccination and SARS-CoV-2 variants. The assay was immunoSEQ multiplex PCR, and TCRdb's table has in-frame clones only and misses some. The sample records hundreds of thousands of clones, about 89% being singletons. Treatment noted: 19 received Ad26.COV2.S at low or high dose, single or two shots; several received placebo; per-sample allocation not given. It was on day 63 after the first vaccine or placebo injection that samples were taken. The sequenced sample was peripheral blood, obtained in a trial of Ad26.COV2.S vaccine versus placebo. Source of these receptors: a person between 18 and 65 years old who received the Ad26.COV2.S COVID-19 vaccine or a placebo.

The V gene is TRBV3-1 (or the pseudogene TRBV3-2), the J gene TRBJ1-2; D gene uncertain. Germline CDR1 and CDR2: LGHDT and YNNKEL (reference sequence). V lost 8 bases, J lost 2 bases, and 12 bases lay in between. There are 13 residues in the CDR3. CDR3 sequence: CASHAGPNYGYTF. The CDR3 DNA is TGTGCCAGCCACGCCGGGCCCAACTATGGCTACACCTTC.

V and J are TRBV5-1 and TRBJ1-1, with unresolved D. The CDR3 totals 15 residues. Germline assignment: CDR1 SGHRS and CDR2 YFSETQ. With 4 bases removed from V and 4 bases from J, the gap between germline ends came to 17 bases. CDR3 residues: CASSPHEGLSTEAFF. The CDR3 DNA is TGCGCCAGCAGCCCACATGAGGGTCTCTCCACTGAAGCTTTCTTT.

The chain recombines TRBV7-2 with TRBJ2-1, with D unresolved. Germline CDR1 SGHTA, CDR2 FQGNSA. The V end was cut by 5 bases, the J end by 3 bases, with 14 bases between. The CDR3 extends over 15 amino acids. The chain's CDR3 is CASSPLTQNYNEQFF. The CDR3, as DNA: TGTGCCAGCAGCCCGTTAACGCAGAACTACAATGAGCAGTTCTTC.

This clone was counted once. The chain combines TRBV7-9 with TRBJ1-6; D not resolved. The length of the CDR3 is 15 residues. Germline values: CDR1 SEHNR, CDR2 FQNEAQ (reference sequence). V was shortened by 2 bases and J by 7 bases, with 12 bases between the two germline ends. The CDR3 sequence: CASSLIVTRNSPLHF. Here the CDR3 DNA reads TGTGCCAGCAGCTTAATCGTAACACGCAATTCACCCCTCCACTTT.

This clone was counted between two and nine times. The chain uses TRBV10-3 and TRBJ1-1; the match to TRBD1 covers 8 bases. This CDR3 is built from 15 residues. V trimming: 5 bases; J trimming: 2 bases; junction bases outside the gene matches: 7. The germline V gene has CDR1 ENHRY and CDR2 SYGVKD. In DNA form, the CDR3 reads TGTGCCATCAGTAAGACGGGACAGGAAAACACTGAAGCTTTCTTT. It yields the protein CAISKTGQENTEAFF.

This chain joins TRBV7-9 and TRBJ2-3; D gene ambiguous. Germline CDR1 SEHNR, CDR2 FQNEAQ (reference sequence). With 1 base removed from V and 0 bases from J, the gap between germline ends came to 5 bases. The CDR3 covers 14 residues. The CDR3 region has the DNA TGTGCCAGCAGCTTAGGCCGGAGCACAGATACGCAGTATTTT. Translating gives CASSLGRSTDTQYF.

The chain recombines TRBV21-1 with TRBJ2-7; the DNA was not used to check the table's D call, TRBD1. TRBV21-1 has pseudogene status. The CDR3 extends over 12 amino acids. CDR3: CASRDRAYEQYF. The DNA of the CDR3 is TGTGCCAGCCGGGACAGGGCCTACGAGCAGTACTTC.

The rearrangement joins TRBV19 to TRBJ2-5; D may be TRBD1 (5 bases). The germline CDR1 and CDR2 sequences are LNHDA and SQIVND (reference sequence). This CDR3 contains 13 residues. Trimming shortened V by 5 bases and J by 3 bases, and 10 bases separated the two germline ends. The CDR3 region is CASSPDREETQYF. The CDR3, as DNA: TGTGCCAGTAGTCCCGACAGAGAAGAGACCCAGTACTTC.

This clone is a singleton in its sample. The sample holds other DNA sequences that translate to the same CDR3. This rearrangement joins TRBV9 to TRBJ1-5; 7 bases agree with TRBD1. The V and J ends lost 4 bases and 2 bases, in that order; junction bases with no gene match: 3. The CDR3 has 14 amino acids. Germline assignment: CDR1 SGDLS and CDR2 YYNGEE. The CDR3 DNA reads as TGTGCCAGCAGCTTGGGGACAGGCAATCAGCCCCAGCATTTT. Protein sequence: CASSLGTGNQPQHF. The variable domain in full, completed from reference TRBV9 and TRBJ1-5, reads DSGVTQTPKHLITATGQRVTLRCSPRSGDLSVYWYQQSLDQGLQFLIQYYNGEERAKGNILERFSAQQFPDLHSELNLSSLELGDSALYFCASSLGTGNQPQHFGDGTRLSIL.

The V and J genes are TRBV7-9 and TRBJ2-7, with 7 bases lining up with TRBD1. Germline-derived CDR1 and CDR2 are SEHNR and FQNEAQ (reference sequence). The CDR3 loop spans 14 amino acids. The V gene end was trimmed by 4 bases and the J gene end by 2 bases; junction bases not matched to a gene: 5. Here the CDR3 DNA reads TGTGCCAGCAGCTCTCAGACAGGGACCTACGAGCAGTACTTC. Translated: CASSSQTGTYEQYF.